The rows below give T cell receptor beta chains drawn from one sample of a study of blood T cell repertoires in COVID-19. Produced via immunoSEQ multiplex PCR; TCRdb's table is partial and in-frame only. In the table there are about 97,000 clones, around 87% of which are singletons. The sequenced sample was peripheral blood. The receptor source for this set is a human donor in a cohort sampled during active COVID-19. CDR3s include the opening cysteine and the closing phenylalanine or tryptophan. The D gene is left open where the match is weak. Rows may omit the clone size; those that give it use once, few, many or a size class.

>TRBV28|NA|TRBD1|16|TRBJ1-3
CASSSGQGLSGNTIYF
TGTGCCAGCAGTTCCGGACAGGGATTATCTGGAAACACCATATATTTT
>TRBV19|NA|NA|14|TRBJ1-2
CASSIVRGTYGYTF
TGTGCCAGTAGTATAGTTCGGGGGACCTATGGCTACACCTTC
>TRBV7-2|NA|TRBD2|17|TRBJ2-4
CASRGTAGEGAKNIQYF
TGTGCCAGCCGTGGGACTGCGGGAGAAGGCGCCAAAAACATTCAGTACTTC
>TRBV5-6|NA|TRBD2|16|TRBJ2-3
CASTRTSGSITDTQYF
TGTGCCAGCACAAGGACTAGCGGGAGCATAACAGATACGCAGTATTTT
>TRBV6-5|NA|NA|15|TRBJ1-3
CASSGGALRGNTIYF
TGTGCCAGCAGCGGAGGGGCCTTGAGGGGAAACACCATATATTTT
>TRBV6-1|few|TRBD1|15|TRBJ1-6
CASSETGQGNSPLHF
TGTGCCAGCAGTGAAACGGGACAGGGTAATTCACCCCTCCACTTT
>TRBV5-1|NA|NA|13|TRBJ1-1
CASSLQDRGEAFF
TGCGCCAGCAGCTTGCAGGACCGGGGTGAAGCTTTCTTT
>TRBV24-1|NA|NA|14|TRBJ2-1
CATSEAPGQNEQFF
TGTGCCACCAGTGAGGCCCCAGGCCAGAATGAGCAGTTCTTC
>TRBV5-1|NA|NA|14|TRBJ1-4
CASSPSGPDEKLFF
TGCGCCAGCAGCCCCAGCGGCCCTGATGAAAAACTGTTTTTT
>TRBV7-9|NA|TRBD1|14|TRBJ2-5
CATCPGTGRETQYF
TGTGCCACCTGCCCAGGGACAGGGCGAGAGACCCAGTACTTC
>TRBV9|NA|TRBD2|15|TRBJ2-7
CASSGGGRDSYEQYF
TGTGCCAGCAGCGGGGGAGGGCGAGACTCCTACGAGCAGTACTTC
>TRBV5-8|NA|TRBD1|19|TRBJ1-4
CASSPRYRGPSPTNEKLFF
TGTGCCAGCAGCCCGAGGTACAGGGGGCCTTCTCCAACTAATGAAAAACTGTTTTTT
>TRBV7-9|few|TRBD1|15|TRBJ1-3
CASRHTGDSGNTIYF
TGTGCCAGCAGACACACAGGGGACTCTGGAAACACCATATATTTT
>TRBV6-4|NA|NA|16|TRBJ2-7
CASRIERRRGSYEQYF
TGTGCCAGCAGGATAGAAAGAAGAAGGGGCTCCTACGAGCAGTACTTC
>TRBV7-2|NA|TRBD2|15|TRBJ2-5
CASSFQAGARETQYF
TGTGCCAGCAGCTTTCAAGCGGGAGCGCGCGAGACCCAGTACTTC
>TRBV3-1/TRBV3-2|NA|TRBD1|14|TRBJ2-5
CASSLSTGGETQYF
TGTGCCAGCAGCCTCTCGACAGGGGGAGAGACCCAGTACTTC
>TRBV3-1/TRBV3-2|few|TRBD2|14|TRBJ2-7
CASSSGTSGYEQYF
TGTGCCAGCAGCTCCGGGACTAGCGGCTACGAGCAGTACTTC
>TRBV7-3|NA|NA|18|TRBJ1-5
CASTKDQGGPNFDQPQHF
TGTGCCAGCACCAAAGACCAGGGCGGCCCCAATTTCGATCAGCCCCAGCATTTT
>TRBV27|NA|NA|15|TRBJ1-5
CASSSSLSSNQPQHF
TGTGCCAGCAGTTCATCCCTATCTAGCAATCAGCCCCAGCATTTT
>TRBV5-6|NA|TRBD2|16|TRBJ2-7
CASSFGLAGSLSEQYF
TGTGCCAGCAGCTTCGGACTAGCGGGATCGCTATCCGAGCAGTACTTC